This passage covers 2 T cell receptor beta chains from one sample sequenced in a study of Tregs in tolerant kidney transplant recipients. The data were produced by immunoSEQ multiplex PCR, yet TCRdb's version contains in-frame clones alone and is incomplete. The sample has roughly 120,000 clones, roughly 92% seen once; the top ten hold roughly 0.63%. Sequencing used CD4+ T cells from blood. These receptor sequences come from a human donor in good health.

V usage is TRBV29-1 and J usage is TRBJ1-2; D ambiguous. Per germline, CDR1 SQVTM and CDR2 ANQGSEA. There are 15 residues in the CDR3. V lost 4 bases, J lost 4 bases, and 19 bases lay in between. Here the CDR3 DNA reads TGCAGCGTTGGGGAAAAGGGCTTTCTGTCCTATGGCTACACCTTC. This sequence encodes CSVGEKGFLSYGYTF.

The chain joins TRBV2 to TRBJ1-5; TRBD1 aligns across 7 bases. This CDR3 comprises 13 residues. Per the germline V gene, CDR1 is SNHLY and CDR2 is FYNNEI. Unmatched junction bases numbered 6, after V lost 11 bases and J lost 2 bases. CDR3 sequence (DNA): TGTGCCTGCGCAGGGGGGGGCAATCAGCCCCAGCATTTT. Translation gives CACAGGGNQPQHF.